This T cell receptor beta chain was retrieved from a study of T cells after yellow fever vaccination. General study points: Of the clonotypes, a small share occurred in both CD4 and CD8 compartments. Most clones from primary vaccination were detected again post-booster (approximately 97% CD4, 88% CD8).

UMIs were added to TCR cDNA along with a universal primer site when it was made by 5'RACE template switching. TCRdb independently ran MiXCR on the 5' RACE reads; one entry per CDR3 protein. The sample yields some 600,000 distinct CDR3 sequences, less than 20% seen once. This clonotype was counted between two and nine times. Its antigen is unknown. The specimen was PBMCs, collected less than 6 days after the first yellow fever vaccination. The clonotype originates from a man aged 18 to 35 who received the YFV17D yellow fever vaccine.

The CDR3 DNA reads as TGTGCCAGCAGTGCTAAGCAGACCCAGTACTTC. Amino acids: CASSAKQTQYF. The genes are TRBV25-1 and TRBJ2-5; no definite D call. There are 11 residues in the CDR3. V was pared by 4 bases and J by 6 bases, with 6 bases between. Germline V lookup: CDR1 MGHDK, CDR2 SYGVNS.